This TCR beta chain was obtained from a study of beta chain features in type 1 diabetes. General observations from the study: Compared with healthy donors, patients appeared to share more similar naive, central memory and regulatory TCRB repertoires. Shortening of TCRB CDR3s, moderate but significant, appeared in all four CD4+ subsets of Type 1 diabetes patients.

Of the isolated RNA, all was reverse transcribed, and so the sequenced material was expressed TCRB transcripts. This table comes from immunoSEQ multiplex PCR, and its TCRdb copy is limited to in-frame clones, with some not included. The sample has roughly 300,000 clones, around 8.5% seen once; the top ten hold about 1%. This clone appeared a few times. Its cognate antigen is unknown. Deletions cut 7 bases from V and 2 bases from J, with 9 bases between. This CDR3 region has 14 residues. The germline V gene encodes CDR1 LNHDA and CDR2 SQIVND (reference sequence). Sequenced sample: central memory CD4+ T cells from blood. The genes are TRBV19 and TRBJ2-6; D gene ambiguous. The TCR sequence derives from a young man with type 1 diabetes. In DNA, the CDR3 is TGTGCCAGTAATCCCGGAGCTGGGGCCAACGTCCTGACTTTC. Encoded protein: CASNPGAGANVLTF.